The text below deals with one T cell receptor beta chain. This sample is part of a study of blood T cell repertoires in COVID-19. Study at large: Material from acute and convalescent COVID-19 was sourced from the United States, Italy and Spain.

Generated by immunoSEQ multiplex PCR, the TCRdb table keeps only in-frame clones and is missing some. The table records some 240,000 clones, 82% of them present only once. CDR3 length: 20 residues. J lost 0 bases, V lost 1 base, and 13 bases had no gene match. From germline, CDR1 is SGHRS and CDR2 YFSETQ. This rearrangement joins TRBV5-1 to TRBJ2-1, with TRBD2 matching 10 bases. The sequenced material came from peripheral blood. The sequence was collected from a woman aged 70 to 79 with COVID-19, enrolled during active disease. The CDR3 is CASSLYWTSGLSSSYNEQFF. The CDR3 DNA is TGCGCCAGCAGCTTGTACTGGACTAGCGGACTTTCGAGCTCCTACAATGAGCAGTTCTTC.